The clone carrying this TCR beta chain was recorded at least ten times. Its antigen is currently unknown. The source of the sample is a study of T cells after yellow fever vaccination. Study-level points and caveats: Most primary-vaccination clones recurred post-booster (approximately 95% CD4, over 70% CD8). Any FACS-sorted repertoire could hold abundant clonotypes that contaminate it from the bulk population. By day 5 rather than day 15, the secondary response had peaked, though it was weaker.

5'RACE template switching generated TCR cDNA, adding a universal primer site and UMIs. TCRdb independently ran MiXCR on the 5' RACE reads; one entry per CDR3 protein. The table has under 500,000 distinct CDR3 sequences, around 20% seen once. This CDR3 has 9 amino acids. V was clipped by 6 bases and J by 15 bases, with 9 bases between them. CDR1 and CDR2 from the germline V gene are SGHTA and FQGNSA. The receptor's source is a man aged 18 to 29 who received the YFV17D yellow fever vaccine. The sample in question was PBMCs, obtained before the yellow fever booster vaccination. The chain uses TRBV7-2 and TRBJ2-1; D ambiguous. The CDR3 spells CASSHPPFF. The CDR3 bases are TGTGCCAGCAGTCACCCACCGTTCTTC.